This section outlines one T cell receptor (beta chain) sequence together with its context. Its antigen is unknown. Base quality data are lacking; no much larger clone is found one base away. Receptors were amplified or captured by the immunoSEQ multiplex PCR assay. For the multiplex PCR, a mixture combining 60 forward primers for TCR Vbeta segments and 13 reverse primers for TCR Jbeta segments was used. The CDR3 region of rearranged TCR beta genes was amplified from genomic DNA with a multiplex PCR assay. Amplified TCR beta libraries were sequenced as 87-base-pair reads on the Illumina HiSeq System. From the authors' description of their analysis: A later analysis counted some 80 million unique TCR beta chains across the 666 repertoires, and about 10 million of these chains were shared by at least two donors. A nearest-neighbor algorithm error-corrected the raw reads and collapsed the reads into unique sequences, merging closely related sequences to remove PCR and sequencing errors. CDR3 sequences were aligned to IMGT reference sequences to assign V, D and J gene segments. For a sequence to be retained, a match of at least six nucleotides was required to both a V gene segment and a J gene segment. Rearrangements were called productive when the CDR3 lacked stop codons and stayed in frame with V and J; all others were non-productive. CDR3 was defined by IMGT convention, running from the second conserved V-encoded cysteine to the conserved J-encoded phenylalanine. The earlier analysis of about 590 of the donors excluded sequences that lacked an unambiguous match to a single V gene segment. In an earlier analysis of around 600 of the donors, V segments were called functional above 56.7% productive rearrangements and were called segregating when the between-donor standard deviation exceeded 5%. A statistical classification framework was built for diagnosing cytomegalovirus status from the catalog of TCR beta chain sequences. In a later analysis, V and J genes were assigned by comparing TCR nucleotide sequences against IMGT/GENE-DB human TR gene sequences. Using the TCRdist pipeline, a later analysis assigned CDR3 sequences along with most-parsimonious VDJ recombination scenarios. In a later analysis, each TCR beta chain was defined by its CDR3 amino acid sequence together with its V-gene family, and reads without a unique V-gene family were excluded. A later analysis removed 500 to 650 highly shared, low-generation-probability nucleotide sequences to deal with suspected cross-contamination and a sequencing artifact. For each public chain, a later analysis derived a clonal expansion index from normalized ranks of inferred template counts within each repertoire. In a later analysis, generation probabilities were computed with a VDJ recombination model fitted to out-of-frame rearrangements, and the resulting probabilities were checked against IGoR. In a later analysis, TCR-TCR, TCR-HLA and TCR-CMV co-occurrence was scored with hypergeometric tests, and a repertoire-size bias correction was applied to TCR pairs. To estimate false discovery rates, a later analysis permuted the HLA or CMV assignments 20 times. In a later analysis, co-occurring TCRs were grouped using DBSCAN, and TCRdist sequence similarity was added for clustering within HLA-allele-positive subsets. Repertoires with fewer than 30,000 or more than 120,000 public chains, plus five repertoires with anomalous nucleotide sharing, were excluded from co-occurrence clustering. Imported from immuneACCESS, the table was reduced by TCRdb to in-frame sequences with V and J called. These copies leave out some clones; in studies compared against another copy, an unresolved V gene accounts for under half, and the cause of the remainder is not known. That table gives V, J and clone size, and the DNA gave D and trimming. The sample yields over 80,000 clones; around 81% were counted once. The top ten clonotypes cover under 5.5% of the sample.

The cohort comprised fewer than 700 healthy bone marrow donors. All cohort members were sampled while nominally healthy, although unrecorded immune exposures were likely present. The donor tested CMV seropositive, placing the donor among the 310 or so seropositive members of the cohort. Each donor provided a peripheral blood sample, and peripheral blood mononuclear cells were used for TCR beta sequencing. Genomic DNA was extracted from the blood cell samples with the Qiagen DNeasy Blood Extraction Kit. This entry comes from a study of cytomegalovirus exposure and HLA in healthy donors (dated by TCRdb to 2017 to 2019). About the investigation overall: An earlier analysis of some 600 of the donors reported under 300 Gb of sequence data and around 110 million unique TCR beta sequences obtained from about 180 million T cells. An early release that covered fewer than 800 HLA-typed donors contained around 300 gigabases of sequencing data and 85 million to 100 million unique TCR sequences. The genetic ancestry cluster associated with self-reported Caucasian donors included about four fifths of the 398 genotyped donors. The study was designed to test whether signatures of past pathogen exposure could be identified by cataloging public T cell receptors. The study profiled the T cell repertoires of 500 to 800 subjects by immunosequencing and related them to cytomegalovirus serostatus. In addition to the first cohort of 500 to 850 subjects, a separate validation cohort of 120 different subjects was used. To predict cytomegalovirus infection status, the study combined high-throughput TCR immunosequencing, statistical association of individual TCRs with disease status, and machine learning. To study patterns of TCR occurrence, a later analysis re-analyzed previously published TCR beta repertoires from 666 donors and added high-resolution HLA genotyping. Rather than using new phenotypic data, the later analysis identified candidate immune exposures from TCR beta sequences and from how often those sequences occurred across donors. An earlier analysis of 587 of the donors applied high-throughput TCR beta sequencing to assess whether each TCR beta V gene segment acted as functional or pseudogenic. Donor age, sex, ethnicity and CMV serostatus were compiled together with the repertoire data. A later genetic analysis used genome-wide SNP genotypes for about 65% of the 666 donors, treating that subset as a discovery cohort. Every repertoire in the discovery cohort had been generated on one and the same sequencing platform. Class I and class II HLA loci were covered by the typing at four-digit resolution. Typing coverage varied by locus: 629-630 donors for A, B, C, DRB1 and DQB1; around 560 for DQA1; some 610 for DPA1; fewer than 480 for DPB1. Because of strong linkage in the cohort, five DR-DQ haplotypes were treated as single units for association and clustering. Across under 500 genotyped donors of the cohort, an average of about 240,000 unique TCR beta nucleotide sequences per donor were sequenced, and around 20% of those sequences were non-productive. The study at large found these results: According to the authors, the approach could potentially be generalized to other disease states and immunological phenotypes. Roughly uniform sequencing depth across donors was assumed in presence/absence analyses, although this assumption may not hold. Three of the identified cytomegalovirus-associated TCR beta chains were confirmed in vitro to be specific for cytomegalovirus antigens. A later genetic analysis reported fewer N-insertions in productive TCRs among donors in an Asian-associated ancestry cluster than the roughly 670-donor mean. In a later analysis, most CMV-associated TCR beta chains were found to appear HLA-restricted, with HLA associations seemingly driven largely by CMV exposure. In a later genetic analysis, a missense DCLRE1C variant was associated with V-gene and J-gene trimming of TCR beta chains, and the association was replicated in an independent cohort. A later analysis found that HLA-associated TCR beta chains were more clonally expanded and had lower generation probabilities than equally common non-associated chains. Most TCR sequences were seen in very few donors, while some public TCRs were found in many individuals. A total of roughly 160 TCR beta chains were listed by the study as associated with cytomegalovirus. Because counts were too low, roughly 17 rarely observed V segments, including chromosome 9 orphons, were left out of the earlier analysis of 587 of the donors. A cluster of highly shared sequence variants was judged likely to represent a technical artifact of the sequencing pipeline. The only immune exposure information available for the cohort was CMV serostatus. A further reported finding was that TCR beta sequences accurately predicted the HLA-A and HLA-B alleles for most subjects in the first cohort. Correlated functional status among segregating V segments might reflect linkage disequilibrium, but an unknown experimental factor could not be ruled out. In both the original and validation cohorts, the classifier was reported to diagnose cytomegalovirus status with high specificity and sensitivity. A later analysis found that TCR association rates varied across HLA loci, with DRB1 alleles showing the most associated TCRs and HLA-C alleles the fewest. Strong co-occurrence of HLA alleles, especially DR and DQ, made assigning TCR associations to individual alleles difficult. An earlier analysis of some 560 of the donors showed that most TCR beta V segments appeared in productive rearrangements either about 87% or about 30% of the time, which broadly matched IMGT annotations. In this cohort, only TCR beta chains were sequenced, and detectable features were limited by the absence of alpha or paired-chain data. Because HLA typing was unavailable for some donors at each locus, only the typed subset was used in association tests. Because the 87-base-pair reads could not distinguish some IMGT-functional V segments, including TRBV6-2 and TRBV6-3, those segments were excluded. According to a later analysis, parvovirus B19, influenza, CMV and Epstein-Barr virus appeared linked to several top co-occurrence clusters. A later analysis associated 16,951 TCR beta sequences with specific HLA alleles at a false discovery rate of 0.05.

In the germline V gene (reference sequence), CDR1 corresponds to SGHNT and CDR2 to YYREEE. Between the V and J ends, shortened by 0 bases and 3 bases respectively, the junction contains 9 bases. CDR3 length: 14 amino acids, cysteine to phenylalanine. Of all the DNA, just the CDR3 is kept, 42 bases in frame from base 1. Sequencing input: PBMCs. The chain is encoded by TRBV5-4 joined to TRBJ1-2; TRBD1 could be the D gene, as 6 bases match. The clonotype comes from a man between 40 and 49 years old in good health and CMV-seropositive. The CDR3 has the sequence CASSLGGQDYGYTF. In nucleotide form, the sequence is TGTGCCAGCAGCTTGGGGGGACAAGACTATGGCTACACCTTC.